This TCR beta chain was identified in a study of post-analysis software for immune sequencing data. Study-wide results and limits: Same-batch samples co-clustered strongly by F measure. Controls had lower frequencies than patients of 4 or 5 TRBV segments, which included TRBV5-6, TRBV5-1 and TRBV20-1. There was significantly lower normalized Chao1 diversity in multiple sclerosis patients than in controls.

The TCR beta cDNA libraries carried unique molecular identifiers. TCRdb processed the PCR reads anew with MiXCR; each CDR3 protein has one entry. This sample has over 150,000 distinct CDR3 sequences, with approximately 30% found just once. Points on this clonotype: Its matching antigen is unknown. This may be a read error: a much more frequent sequence differs by one nucleotide.

CDR1 DFQATT and CDR2 SNEGSKA come from the germline V gene (reference sequence). CDR3 length equals 13 residues. V lost 1 base and J lost 11, with 17 bases in between. Sequencing input: blood. The chain has TRBV20-1 and TRBJ2-5; D gene ambiguous. The sequence derives from a girl between 5 and 17 years old with multiple sclerosis. CDR3 loop: CSARGRKGYKQYF. The CDR3 DNA reads TGCAGTGCTAGAGGTAGAAAAGGCTACAAGCAGTACTTC.